What follows are 16 T cell receptor beta chains derived from one specimen sequenced in a study of blood T cell repertoires in COVID-19. TCRdb's table, derived via immunoSEQ multiplex PCR, lists solely in-frame clones and lacks some. This table holds 250,000 or so clones, around 85% found once. Sequenced sample: peripheral blood. The receptor set was obtained from a man in his sixties with acute or convalescent COVID-19.

V and J are TRBV19 and TRBJ1-1; no reliable D call. Between the trimmed V and J ends, which lost 7 bases and 2 bases, there was a span of 11 bases. Germline values: CDR1 LNHDA, CDR2 SQIVND (reference sequence). The CDR3 length is 13 residues. CDR3 DNA: TGTGCCAGTAACCGAGGGCTCAACACTGAAGCTTTCTTT. This translates into CASNRGLNTEAFF.

This chain connects TRBV11-3 to TRBJ2-7; 9 positions agree with TRBD1. V dropped 5 bases and J dropped 0; count of bases not matched to a gene: 5. Germline V gene lookup returns CDR1 SGHNT and CDR2 YENEEA. The CDR3 sequence is 15 residues long. CDR3 DNA sequence: TGTGCCAGCAGCAAGGGACAGGGTCGCTCCTACGAGCAGTACTTC. As protein: CASSKGQGRSYEQYF.

V gene TRBV10-3 combines with J gene TRBJ1-5; 8 bases match TRBD1. Germline V gene sequence: CDR1 ENHRY, CDR2 SYGVKD. Germline trimming cut 7 bases from V and 5 bases from J; bases unmatched to any gene: 7. The CDR3 spans 14 residues. The DNA of the CDR3 is TGTGCCATCAAGAGTTCAGGGGGCGATCAGCCCCAGCATTTT. Its translation is CAIKSSGGDQPQHF.

The chain combines TRBV19 with TRBJ2-1, with 11 bases identical to TRBD2. Germline trimming cut 5 bases from V and 10 bases from J; bases unmatched to any gene: 1. The CDR3 loop spans 12 amino acids. Germline V gives CDR1 LNHDA, CDR2 SQIVND (reference sequence). The CDR3 DNA reads as TGTGCCAGTAGTGCTAGCGGGAGGGAGCAGTTCTTC. This sequence encodes CASSASGREQFF.

The rearrangement links TRBV3-1 (or the pseudogene TRBV3-2) to TRBJ2-2, with D tentatively TRBD2 (5 bases). Germline CDR1 and CDR2: LGHDT and YNNKEL (reference sequence). This CDR3 is 16 amino acids long. V was clipped by 4 bases and J by 5 bases, with 17 bases between them. The CDR3 sequence: CASSRSEDLPTGELFF. In DNA, the CDR3 is TGTGCCAGCAGCCGAAGCGAGGACTTACCAACCGGGGAGCTGTTTTTT.

The chain recombines TRBV7-9 with TRBJ2-5, with D maybe TRBD1 (6 bases). Germline loops: CDR1 SEHNR, CDR2 FQNEAQ (reference sequence). The CDR3 has 14 residues. Trimming left V 4 bases short and J 0 bases short, with 9 bases between. CDR3 in DNA: TGTGCCAGCAGCTCAAGGGGGTACCAAGAGACCCAGTACTTC. Translating gives CASSSRGYQETQYF.

CDR3 region: CASSQVHGEKLFF. CDR3 DNA: TGTGCCAGCAGCCAAGTGCACGGTGAAAAACTGTTTTTT. This chain uses TRBV14 with TRBJ1-4; D unclear. Trimming left V 1 base short and J 7 bases short, with 7 bases between. In germline, CDR1 is SGHDN, CDR2 FVKESK. The CDR3 contains 13 residues.

This sequence joins TRBV28 and TRBJ1-2, with a weak D call TRBD1 (5 bases). This CDR3 is built from 13 residues. Between the trimmed V and J ends, which lost 6 bases and 4 bases, there was a span of 12 bases. Per the germline V gene, CDR1 is MDHEN and CDR2 is SYDVKM. The CDR3: CASSRGRIYGYTF. In DNA form, the CDR3 reads TGTGCCAGCAGCCGGGGGAGGATCTATGGCTACACCTTC.

The J gene is TRBJ1-1, the V gene TRBV28; possible D gene TRBD1, 5 bases. CDR3 length equals 14 residues. Trimming removed 3 bases from V and 4 bases from J, with 12 bases in between. Germline CDR1 and CDR2: MDHEN and SYDVKM. CDR3 nucleotide sequence: TGTGCCAGCAGTTTCCTGACAGACGGCACTGAAGCTTTCTTT. Encoded protein: CASSFLTDGTEAFF.

The chain employs TRBV6-2 or TRBV6-3 and TRBJ1-1; TRBD1 might be the D (5 bases). With 0 bases removed from V and 3 bases from J, the gap between germline ends came to 8 bases. Germline-derived CDR1 and CDR2 are MNHEY and SVGEGT. CDR3 size: 14 residues. This chain's CDR3 is CASSYSRGDTEAFF. Here the CDR3 DNA reads TGTGCCAGCAGTTACTCGCGGGGGGACACTGAAGCTTTCTTT.

DNA of the CDR3: TGTGCCAGCAGCGTAATGTCAGAAGAGGTGACCCAGTACTTC. It translates to CASSVMSEEVTQYF. This chain connects TRBV9 to TRBJ2-5; unclear D gene. The germline gives CDR1 SGDLS, CDR2 YYNGEE. The ends were cut back, 1 base at V and 7 bases at J, with 14 bases in the middle. The CDR3 length is 14 residues.

The rearrangement uses TRBV5-1 and TRBJ1-5; 10 bases are a match to TRBD1. The CDR3 totals 16 residues. V dropped 4 bases and J dropped 0; count of bases not matched to a gene: 4. Germline V lookup: CDR1 SGHRS, CDR2 YFSETQ. CDR3 bases: TGCGCCAGCAGCCCTGGGACAGGGGCTAGCAATCAGCCCCAGCATTTT. The encoded protein is CASSPGTGASNQPQHF. Looking up the rest from reference TRBV5-1 and TRBJ1-5 gives the full variable domain: KAGVTQTPRYLIKTRGQQVTLSCSPISGHRSVSWYQQTPGQGLQFLFEYFSETQRNKGNFPGRFSGRQFSNSRSEMNVSTLELGDSALYLCASSPGTGASNQPQHFGDGTRLSIL.

The J gene is TRBJ1-1, the V gene TRBV9; tentative D call: TRBD1 (6 bases). The V end was cut by 7 bases, the J end by 0 bases, with 10 bases between. This CDR3 spans 13 amino acids. In germline, CDR1 is SGDLS, CDR2 YYNGEE. CDR3 nucleotide sequence: TGTGCCAGCGGCCAGGGGATGAACACTGAAGCTTTCTTT. Translation: CASGQGMNTEAFF. Full variable domain (outside the CDR3, taken from reference TRBV9 and TRBJ1-1): DSGVTQTPKHLITATGQRVTLRCSPRSGDLSVYWYQQSLDQGLQFLIQYYNGEERAKGNILERFSAQQFPDLHSELNLSSLELGDSALYFCASGQGMNTEAFFGQGTRLTVV.

V usage is TRBV12-2 and J usage is TRBJ2-1; TRBD2, as called in the table, went unchecked against the DNA. TRBV12-2 is deemed a pseudogene. This CDR3 has 17 amino acids. Here the CDR3 DNA reads TGTGCAAGTCGCTTAGCCCTTCTAGCGCCCGGGAGCAATGAGCAGTTCTTC. This sequence encodes CASRLALLAPGSNEQFF.

This clone occurred once. The V gene is TRBV7-6, the J gene TRBJ2-7; tentatively, D is TRBD1 (6 bases). CDR3 length equals 13 residues. Germline V gene sequence: CDR1 SGHVS, CDR2 FNYEAQ. V was cut by 8 bases and J by 6 bases, with 17 bases left in between. Written as DNA, the CDR3 is TGTGCCAGCGCTCTTATACAGGGTTCCGAGCAGTACTTC. Residues: CASALIQGSEQYF.

This rearrangement joins TRBV2 to TRBJ1-1; no clear D gene. V was trimmed by 1 base and J by 1 base, leaving 13 bases between them. The CDR3 sequence is 16 residues long. The germline CDR1 and CDR2 sequences are SNHLY and FYNNEI. CDR3 sequence: CASSEGMGTPNTEAFF. In DNA, the CDR3 is TGTGCCAGCAGTGAAGGGATGGGCACCCCGAACACTGAAGCTTTCTTT.